These 19 T cell receptor beta chains originate from one sample sequenced in a study of blood T cells in healthy people across ages. For the second PCR, which ran for about 7 to 11 cycles, a sample-barcoded 5' primer and a J-beta primer mix were used. TCRdb re-derived calls from the 5' RACE reads in MiXCR, one entry per CDR3 protein. The sample includes 600,000 to 850,000 distinct CDR3 sequences, 20% to 25% of them seen just once. This sample was also put to use in a study of T cells of mothers and their children.

The sample taken for sequencing was blood. These receptors all stem from a boy younger than 18 in good health.

This clonotype was found a few times. This chain links TRBV7-8 with TRBJ2-3; D gene uncertain. The CDR3 totals 12 residues. The V end lost 8 bases, the J end lost 0 bases, and 6 bases lay between the germline ends. The germline gives CDR1 SGHVS, CDR2 FQNEAQ. CDR3 in amino acids: CASGDSTDTQYF. The DNA for the CDR3 is TGTGCCAGCGGGGATAGCACAGATACGCAGTATTTT.

V is TRBV29-1 and J is TRBJ2-5; no firm D call. This CDR3 has 12 amino acids. V gave up 4 bases and J gave up 2 bases, with 8 bases separating them. Germline V CDR1 and CDR2: SQVTM, ANQGSEA. The CDR3 spells CSVVAVQETQYF. The CDR3 DNA reads TGCAGCGTTGTGGCAGTTCAAGAGACCCAGTACTTC. Based on the CDR3 plus reference TRBV29-1 and TRBJ2-5, the full variable domain is SAVISQKPSRDICQRGTSLTIQCQVDSQVTMMFWYRQQPGQSLTLIATANQGSEATYESGFVIDKFPISRPNLTFSTLTVSNMSPEDSSIYLCSVVAVQETQYFGPGTRLLVL.

J is TRBJ2-7 and V is TRBV2, with 10 bases lining up with TRBD1. V gave up 4 bases and J gave up 4 bases; unmatched junction bases: 7. Germline values: CDR1 SNHLY, CDR2 FYNNEI. This CDR3 is built from 15 residues. This CDR3 is CASSVSGTGAYEQYF. For the CDR3, the DNA is TGTGCCAGCAGTGTCTCCGGGACAGGGGCTTACGAGCAGTACTTC.

The genes are TRBV29-1 and TRBJ2-5; D is possibly TRBD1 (5 bases). With the DNA end fitting TRBJ2-7 better, the J assignment may be wrong. CDR1 SQVTM and CDR2 ANQGSEA come from the germline V gene. The CDR3 is made up of 11 amino acids. CDR3 region: CSVQGPYEQYF. In DNA, the CDR3 is TGCAGCGTTCAGGGTCCCTACGAGCAGTACTTC.

In its sample, this clonotype was seen a few times. This chain connects TRBV7-2 to TRBJ1-4; maybe TRBD1 (5 bases). The V gene lost 4 bases and the J gene lost 7 bases, with 13 bases spanning the gap. The CDR3 has 14 residues. CDR1 and CDR2 (germline): SGHTA, FQGNSA. In nucleotides, the CDR3 is TGTGCCAGCAGCTCGGACGGGAGGGGTGAAAAACTGTTTTTT. It encodes CASSSDGRGEKLFF.

The chain carries TRBV29-1 and TRBJ2-5; D gene ambiguous. The tail of the sequence fits TRBJ2-7 better, so the J call may be wrong. The CDR3 consists of 15 residues. CDR1 SQVTM and CDR2 ANQGSEA come from the germline V gene. The CDR3 nucleotides are TGCAGCGTTGAGCTCCAAGAGGATAGCTCCTACGAGCAGTACTTC. The encoded protein is CSVELQEDSSYEQYF.

The chain has TRBV20-1 and TRBJ2-5; D might be TRBD2 (6 bases). The J call is uncertain, as TRBJ2-7 better fits the DNA end. The CDR3 extends over 19 amino acids. Germline V gives CDR1 DFQATT, CDR2 SNEGSKA (reference sequence). This chain's CDR3 is CSASWGRLSREPFSYEQYF. CDR3 in DNA: TGCAGTGCTAGCTGGGGCCGGCTGTCACGGGAGCCATTCTCCTACGAGCAGTACTTC.

This clonotype was detected a few times. The V and J genes are TRBV5-5 and TRBJ2-4; 13 bases are shared with TRBD2. This CDR3 is built from 16 residues. The germline CDR1 and CDR2 sequences are SGHKS and YYEKEE (reference sequence). The V gene end was trimmed by 0 bases and the J gene end by 8 bases; junction bases not matched to a gene: 5. Here the CDR3 DNA reads TGTGCCAGCAGCTTGGACAGGACTAGCGGGAGTTACATTCAGTACTTC. This translates into CASSLDRTSGSYIQYF.

The chain joins TRBV29-1 to TRBJ2-3; D possibly uses TRBD1 or TRBD2 (5 bases each). Per germline, CDR1 SQVTM and CDR2 ANQGSEA. The CDR3 totals 14 residues. Trimming took off 3 bases at V and 0 bases at J, with 10 bases between the two ends. CDR3 bases: TGCAGCGTTGAGGGGCGGACTAGCACAGATACGCAGTATTTT. Translation: CSVEGRTSTDTQYF.

This chain joins TRBV3-1 and TRBJ2-7, with TRBD1 identical over 8 bases. Unmatched junction bases numbered 9, after V lost 6 bases and J lost 2 bases. Germline CDR1 reads LGHDT; CDR2 reads YNNKEL (reference sequence). This CDR3 contains 15 residues. CDR3: CASSKIRTGTYEQYF. CDR3 coding DNA: TGTGCCAGCAGTAAAATTAGGACAGGGACCTACGAGCAGTACTTC.

This clonotype was seen a few times. V is TRBV20-1 and J is TRBJ2-5, with 9 positions matching TRBD1. Germline-derived CDR1 and CDR2 are DFQATT and SNEGSKA (reference sequence). V trimming: 3 bases; J trimming: 6 bases; junction bases outside the gene matches: 5. The CDR3 contains 13 residues. The CDR3 DNA reads TGCAGTGCTAGGTCCGGGACAGGGAAGACCCAGTACTTC. It yields the protein CSARSGTGKTQYF.

This clonotype was found many times. The chain is built from TRBV29-1 and TRBJ2-2; D may be TRBD1 (5 bases). Per the germline V gene, CDR1 is SQVTM and CDR2 is ANQGSEA. The CDR3 sequence is 13 residues long. V was pared by 5 bases and J by 6 bases, with 13 bases between. CDR3 sequence reads: CSVRGRAAGELFF. Written as DNA, the CDR3 is TGCAGCGTTAGGGGCAGGGCCGCCGGGGAGCTGTTTTTT.

This chain joins TRBV2 and TRBJ1-5; the D gene is possibly TRBD1 (6 bases). Germline V gene lookup returns CDR1 SNHLY and CDR2 FYNNEI. Trimming left V 5 bases short and J 4 bases short, with 18 bases between. CDR3 size: 16 residues. As DNA, the CDR3 is TGTGCCAGCAGTTTTCCAGGGGTGGATCGGAATCAGCCCCAGCATTTT. Its translation is CASSFPGVDRNQPQHF.

This clonotype was counted ten times or more. CDR3 bases: TGTGCCAGCAGCTTAGACAGTCCTAGCACAGATACGCAGTATTTT. Translated, it gives CASSLDSPSTDTQYF. V gene TRBV7-8 combines with J gene TRBJ2-3; D is undetermined. The V gene's germline CDR1 is SGHVS and CDR2 FQNEAQ. V shed 1 base and J shed 0 bases, with 8 bases lying between them. The CDR3 contains 15 residues.

This clonotype was counted between two and nine times. The V gene is TRBV13, the J gene TRBJ2-5; D is perhaps TRBD2 (6 bases). Looked up from germline, CDR1 is PRHDT and CDR2 is FYEKMQ (reference sequence). The length of the CDR3 is 14 residues. Trimming left V 5 bases short and J 7 bases short, with 17 bases between. CDR3: CASSLGSSDGTQYF. Written as DNA, the CDR3 is TGTGCCAGCAGCCTCGGGAGTAGTGACGGGACCCAGTACTTC.

This clonotype was seen a handful of times. One end of the junction varies from germline; a read error may be responsible. V is TRBV5-1 and J is TRBJ2-7; D might be TRBD1 or TRBD2, each matching 5 bases. The CDR3 totals 14 residues. Germline CDR1 is SGHRS and CDR2 is YFSETQ. DNA of the CDR3: TGTGCCAGCAGCTCCGGGACCAACTCCTACGAGCAGTACTTC. Translation gives CASSSGTNSYEQYF.

This clonotype has just a few counts. The chain employs TRBV7-9 and TRBJ1-1, with D perhaps TRBD1 (5 bases). Germline CDR1 reads SEHNR; CDR2 reads FQNEAQ (reference sequence). The CDR3 contains 14 residues. Trimming cost V 6 bases and J 1 base, with 12 bases left between them. The chain's CDR3 is CASSPGGRNTEAFF. DNA of the CDR3: TGTGCCAGCAGTCCCGGGGGGAGGAACACTGAAGCTTTCTTT.

This clonotype has just a few counts. The chain joins TRBV5-1 to TRBJ1-1; D uncertain. There are 15 residues in the CDR3. Germline CDR1 is SGHRS and CDR2 is YFSETQ. V lost 0 bases and J lost 1, with 10 bases in between. The CDR3 DNA sequence: TGCGCCAGCAGCTTGGCCGGAGGGAGGAACACTGAAGCTTTCTTT. Its translation is CASSLAGGRNTEAFF.

The rearrangement links TRBV29-1 to TRBJ2-5; the D is unclear. CDR3 size: 13 residues. Trimming cost V 4 bases and J 5 bases, with 14 bases left between them. Per germline, CDR1 SQVTM and CDR2 ANQGSEA. Written as DNA, the CDR3 is TGCAGCGTTGCCGGTATCGTCGTGGAGACCCAGTACTTC. Translating gives CSVAGIVVETQYF.